This T cell receptor beta chain was sequenced for a study of shared clonotypes between healthy human individuals. Whole-study context: A donor's plate count was three for CD4 naive and three for CD4 memory; CD8 naive had two and CD8 memory one.

Comments on this clone: Its specificity is unknown.

General study findings and limits: It was the non-shared clonotypes that had lower generation probabilities than clonotypes shared by all four donors. Rarefaction showed sorted-subset sequencing was incomplete despite large depth.

Germline V lookup: CDR1 SGHRS, CDR2 YFSETQ. V lost 4 bases, J lost 1 base, and 23 bases lay in between. This CDR3 comprises 19 residues. Samples underwent the assay at deep level. Assay: immunoSEQ multiplex PCR; the TCRdb copy retains only in-frame clones and omits some. This sample has roughly 520,000 clones; approximately 95% occur once, and the top ten carry 0.064%. The chain joins TRBV5-1 to TRBJ2-2; D perhaps matches TRBD2 (5 bases). This sequence originates from a woman aged 30 to 39 in good health. Sequencing input: naive CD4+ T cells sorted from blood. The subset denotes: CD45RA+ positively selected. The CDR3 DNA reads as TGCGCCAGCAGCCGGATTTTTAGCCAGGTAGCGAAGAACACCGGGGAGCTGTTTTTT. Protein product: CASSRIFSQVAKNTGELFF.